Below, 5 T cell receptor beta chains from the same sample are listed, as sequenced in a study of spatial heterogeneity in lung cancer. The sample's time point: sample taken at primary tumor resection. TCRdb re-analysed the 5' RACE reads in MiXCR, keeping a single row per CDR3 protein. The sample holds about 92,000 distinct CDR3 sequences, over 9.5% seen once. The material was PBMCs, obtained at surgery. These receptors were collected from a male donor with early-stage non-small cell lung cancer.

The rearrangement joins TRBV5-1 to TRBJ1-1; no clear D gene. The germline CDR1 and CDR2 sequences are SGHRS and YFSETQ. This CDR3 contains 14 residues. V was trimmed by 0 bases and J by 2 bases, leaving 8 bases between them. In DNA, the CDR3 is TGCGCCAGCAGCTTGGCAGGCTTTAACACTGAAGCTTTCTTT. Translation gives CASSLAGFNTEAFF.

This clonotype has more than one count but fewer than ten. The chain uses TRBV6-2 or TRBV6-3 and TRBJ2-7; TRBD1 aligns across 7 bases. The length of the CDR3 is 11 residues. V lost 6 bases to trimming and J lost 9 bases; unmatched junction nucleotides: 5. Germline V gene data show CDR1 as MNHEY and CDR2 as SVGEGT. The CDR3 DNA sequence: TGTGCCAGCAGGCGGACAGGCGGGCAGTACTTC. As protein: CASRRTGGQYF.

This clonotype showed up just a few times. This sequence joins TRBV12-5 and TRBJ2-3; 8 bases agree with TRBD1. V shed 5 bases and J 4 bases; nucleotides not matched to a gene: 11. CDR3 length equals 16 residues. CDR1 LGHNT and CDR2 FRNRAP come from the germline V gene. The chain's CDR3 is CASGTSTGAQADTQYF. Here the CDR3 DNA reads TGTGCTAGTGGTACCTCGACAGGGGCTCAGGCAGATACGCAGTATTTT. Variable domain in full (rest from reference TRBV12-5 and TRBJ2-3): DARVTQTPRHKVTEMGQEVTMRCQPILGHNTVFWYRQTMMQGLELLAYFRNRAPLDDSGMPKDRFSAEMPDATLATLKIQPSEPRDSAVYFCASGTSTGAQADTQYFGPGTRLTVL.

The V call is TRBV10-3, the J call TRBJ1-1; the match to TRBD1 covers 10 bases. CDR1 and CDR2 from the germline V gene are ENHRY and SYGVKD. J lost 5 bases, V lost 4 bases, and 4 bases had no gene match. CDR3 length equals 14 residues. The CDR3 sequence is CAISARDRGTEAFF. DNA of the CDR3: TGTGCCATCAGTGCAAGGGACAGGGGTACTGAAGCTTTCTTT.

The chain recombines TRBV29-1 with TRBJ2-4; D is ambiguous. Deletions cut 4 bases from V and 3 bases from J, with 10 bases between. There are 13 residues in the CDR3. Germline assignment: CDR1 SQVTM and CDR2 ANQGSEA. The CDR3 region has the DNA TGCAGCGTTGTAAGGCACAACAAAAACATTCAGTACTTC. Translating it yields CSVVRHNKNIQYF.